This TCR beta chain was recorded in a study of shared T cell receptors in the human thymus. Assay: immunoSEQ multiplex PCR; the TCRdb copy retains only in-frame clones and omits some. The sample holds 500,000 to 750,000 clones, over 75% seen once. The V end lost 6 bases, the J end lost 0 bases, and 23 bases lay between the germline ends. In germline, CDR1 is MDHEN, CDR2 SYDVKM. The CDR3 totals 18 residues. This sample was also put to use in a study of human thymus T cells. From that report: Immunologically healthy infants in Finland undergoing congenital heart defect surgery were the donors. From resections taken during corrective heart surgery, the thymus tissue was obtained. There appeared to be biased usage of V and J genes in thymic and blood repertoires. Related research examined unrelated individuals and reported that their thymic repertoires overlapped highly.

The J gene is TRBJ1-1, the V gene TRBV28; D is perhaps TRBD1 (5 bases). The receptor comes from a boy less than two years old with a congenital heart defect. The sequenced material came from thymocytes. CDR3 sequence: CASRIFPRGTSMNTEAFF. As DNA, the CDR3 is TGTGCCAGCAGAATTTTCCCCCGGGGGACGAGTATGAACACTGAAGCTTTCTTT.